This T cell receptor (beta chain) was captured in a study of molecular identifiers for immune sequencing clone quantification. Each CDR3 protein is one row after TCRdb ran MiXCR on the PCR reads. The sample includes about 500,000 distinct CDR3 sequences, roughly 24% of them seen just once. Broader study findings: Underestimation of highly expanded clone sizes could arise where identical TCR molecules share a barcode.

With 10%, 30% or 50% of RNA, about 20,000 to 1,100,000 naive CD8 T cells were sequenced. This clonotype was counted only a few times. The antigen is not known. CDR1 is SEHNR, CDR2 FQNEAQ, per germline (reference sequence). There are 16 residues in the CDR3. J gave up 8 bases and V 5 bases, and 9 bases lay outside the gene matches. The J gene is TRBJ2-1, the V gene TRBV7-9; 13 bases are shared with TRBD2. Material: naive CD8+ T cells from blood, with Jurkat cell RNA spiked in. The subset here: FACS-sorted CD8+CD4-CCR7+CD45RA+ naive T cells. This TCR was recovered from a human donor in good health. Some libraries in this study had Jurkat cell RNA spiked in. The CDR3 DNA sequence: TGTGCCAGCAGCCCCCTGACTAGCGGGAGGTTCTATGAGCAGTTCTTC. This codes for CASSPLTSGRFYEQFF.